The clone carrying this T cell receptor beta chain was detected only a few times. UMIs and a universal primer site were added when TCR cDNA was made by 5'RACE template switching. TCRdb ran MiXCR on the 5' RACE reads and lists one entry per CDR3 protein. There are more than 300,000 distinct CDR3 sequences in the sample; around 4.4% occur only once, and less than 20% lies in the top ten. The data are from a study of T cells after yellow fever vaccination. This CDR3 is 16 amino acids long. The germline CDR1 and CDR2 sequences are SGHTA and FQGNSA. The trim removed 5 bases at V and 0 bases at J, leaving 5 bases unmatched.

The sequence was obtained from a man between 18 and 35 years old who received the YFV17D yellow fever vaccine. The sequencing used PBMCs, collected 15 days after the yellow fever booster vaccination. V is TRBV7-2 and J is TRBJ2-7; 12 nucleotides agree with TRBD2. CDR3 amino acids: CASSLTSGGPSYEQYF. The CDR3 DNA follows: TGTGCCAGCAGCCTTACTAGCGGGGGGCCCTCCTACGAGCAGTACTTC.